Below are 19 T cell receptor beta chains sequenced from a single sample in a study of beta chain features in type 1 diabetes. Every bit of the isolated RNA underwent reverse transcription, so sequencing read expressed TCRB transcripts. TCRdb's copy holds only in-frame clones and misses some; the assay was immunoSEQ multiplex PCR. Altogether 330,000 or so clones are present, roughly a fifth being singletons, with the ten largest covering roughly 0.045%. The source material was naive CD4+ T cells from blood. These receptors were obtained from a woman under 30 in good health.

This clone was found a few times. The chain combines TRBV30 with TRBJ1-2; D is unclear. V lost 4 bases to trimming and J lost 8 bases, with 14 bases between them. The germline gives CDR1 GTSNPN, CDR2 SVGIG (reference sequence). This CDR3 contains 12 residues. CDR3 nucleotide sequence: TGTGCCTGGATTGGGAGGGCCTGGGGCTACACCTTC. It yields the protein CAWIGRAWGYTF. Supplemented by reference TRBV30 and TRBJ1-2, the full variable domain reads SQTIHQWPATLVQPVGSPLSLECTVEGTSNPNLYWYRQAAGRGLQLLFYSVGIGQISSEVPQNLSASRPQDRQFILSSKKLLLSDSGFYLCAWIGRAWGYTFGSGTRLTVV.

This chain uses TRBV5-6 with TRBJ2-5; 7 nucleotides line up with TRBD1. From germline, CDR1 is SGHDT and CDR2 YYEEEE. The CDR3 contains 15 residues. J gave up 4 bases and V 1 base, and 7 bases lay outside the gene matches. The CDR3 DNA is TGTGCCAGCAGCTTGTCGACAGGGACGAGAGAGACCCAGTACTTC. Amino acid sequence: CASSLSTGTRETQYF.

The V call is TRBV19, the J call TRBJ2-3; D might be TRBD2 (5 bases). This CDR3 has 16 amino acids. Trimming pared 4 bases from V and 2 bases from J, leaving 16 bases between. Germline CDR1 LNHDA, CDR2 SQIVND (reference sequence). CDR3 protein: CASSSLARGITDTQYF. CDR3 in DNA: TGTGCCAGTAGTAGCCTCGCCCGGGGTATCACAGATACGCAGTATTTT.

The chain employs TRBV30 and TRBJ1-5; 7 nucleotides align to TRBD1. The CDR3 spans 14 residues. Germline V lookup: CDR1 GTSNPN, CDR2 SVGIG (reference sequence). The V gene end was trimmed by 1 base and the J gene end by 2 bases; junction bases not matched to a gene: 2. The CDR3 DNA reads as TGTGCCTGGAGTGATGGACAGGGCAATCAGCCCCAGCATTTT. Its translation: CAWSDGQGNQPQHF.

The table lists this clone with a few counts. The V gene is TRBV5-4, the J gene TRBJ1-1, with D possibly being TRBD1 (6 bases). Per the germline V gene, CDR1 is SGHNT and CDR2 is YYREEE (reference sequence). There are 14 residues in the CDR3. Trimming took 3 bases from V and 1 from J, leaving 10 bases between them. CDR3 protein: CASSWGRGNTEAFF. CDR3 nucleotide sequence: TGTGCCAGCAGCTGGGGGCGCGGGAACACTGAAGCTTTCTTT.

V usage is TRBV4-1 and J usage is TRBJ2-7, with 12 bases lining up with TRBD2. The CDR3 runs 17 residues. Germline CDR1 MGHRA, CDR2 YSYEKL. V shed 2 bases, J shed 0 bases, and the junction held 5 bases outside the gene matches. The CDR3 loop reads CASSQLLGLAGSYEQYF. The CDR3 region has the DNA TGCGCCAGCAGCCAACTCTTGGGACTAGCGGGCTCCTACGAGCAGTACTTC.

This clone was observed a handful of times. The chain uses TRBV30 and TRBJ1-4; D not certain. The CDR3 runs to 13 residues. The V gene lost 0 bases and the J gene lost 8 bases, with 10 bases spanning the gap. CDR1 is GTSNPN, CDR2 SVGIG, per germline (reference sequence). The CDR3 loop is CAWSVAWREKLFF. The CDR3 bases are TGTGCCTGGAGTGTCGCCTGGAGGGAAAAACTGTTTTTT. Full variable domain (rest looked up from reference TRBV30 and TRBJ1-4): SQTIHQWPATLVQPVGSPLSLECTVEGTSNPNLYWYRQAAGRGLQLLFYSVGIGQISSEVPQNLSASRPQDRQFILSSKKLLLSDSGFYLCAWSVAWREKLFFGSGTQLSVL.

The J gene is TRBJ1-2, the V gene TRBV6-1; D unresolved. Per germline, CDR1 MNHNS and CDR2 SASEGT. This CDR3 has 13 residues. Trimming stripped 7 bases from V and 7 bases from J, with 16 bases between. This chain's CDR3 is CASTSWSTGGYTF. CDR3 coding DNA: TGTGCCAGCACCAGCTGGTCAACGGGTGGCTACACCTTC.

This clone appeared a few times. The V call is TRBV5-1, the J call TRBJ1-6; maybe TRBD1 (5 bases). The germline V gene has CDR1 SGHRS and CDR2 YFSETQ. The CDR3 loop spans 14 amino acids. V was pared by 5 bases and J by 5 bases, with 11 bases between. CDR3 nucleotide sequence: TGCGCCAGCAGTGGGGCCGTGGATAATTCACCCCTCCACTTT. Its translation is CASSGAVDNSPLHF.

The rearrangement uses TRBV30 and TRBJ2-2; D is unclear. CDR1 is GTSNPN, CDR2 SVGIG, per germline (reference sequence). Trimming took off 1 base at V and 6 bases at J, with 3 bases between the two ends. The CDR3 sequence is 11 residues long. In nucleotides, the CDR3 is TGTGCCTGGAGTGAGCCCGGGGAGCTGTTTTTT. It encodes CAWSEPGELFF.

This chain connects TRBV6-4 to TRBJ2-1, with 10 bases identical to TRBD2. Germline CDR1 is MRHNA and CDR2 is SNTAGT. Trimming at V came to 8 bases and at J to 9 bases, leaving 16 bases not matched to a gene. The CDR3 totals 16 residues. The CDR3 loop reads CASGPLQREGQGEQFF. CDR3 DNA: TGTGCCAGCGGGCCCCTTCAGCGGGAGGGCCAAGGTGAGCAGTTCTTC.

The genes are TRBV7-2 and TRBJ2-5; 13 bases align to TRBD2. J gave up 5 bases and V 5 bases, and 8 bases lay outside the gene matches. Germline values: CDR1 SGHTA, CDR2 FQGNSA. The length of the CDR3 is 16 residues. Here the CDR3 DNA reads TGTGCCAGCAGCCCTAAACTAGCGGGGGGGCGGGAGACCCAGTACTTC. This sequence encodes CASSPKLAGGRETQYF.

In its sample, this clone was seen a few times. The DNA of the CDR3 is TGTGCCTGGAGTGTAGGACAGGGGGCGACGTCCCAGCCCCAGCATTTT. This codes for CAWSVGQGATSQPQHF. The rearrangement uses TRBV30 and TRBJ1-5; 11 bases line up with TRBD1. J lost 7 bases, V lost 0 bases, and 8 bases had no gene match. Germline V gene data show CDR1 as GTSNPN and CDR2 as SVGIG (reference sequence). This CDR3 is built from 16 residues.

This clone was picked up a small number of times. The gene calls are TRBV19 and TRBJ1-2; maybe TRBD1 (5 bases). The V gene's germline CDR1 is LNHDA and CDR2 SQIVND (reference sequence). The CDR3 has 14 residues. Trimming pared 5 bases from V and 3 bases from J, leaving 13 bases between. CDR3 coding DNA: TGTGCCAGTAGTCCTCCCGGCAGGGACTATGGCTACACCTTC. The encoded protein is CASSPPGRDYGYTF.

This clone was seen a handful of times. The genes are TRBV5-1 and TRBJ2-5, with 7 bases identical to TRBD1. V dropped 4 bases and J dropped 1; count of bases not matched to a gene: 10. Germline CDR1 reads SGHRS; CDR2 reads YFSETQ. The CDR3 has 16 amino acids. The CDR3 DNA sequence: TGCGCCAGCAGCCGAATGGGGACAGCGACCCAAGAGACCCAGTACTTC. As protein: CASSRMGTATQETQYF.

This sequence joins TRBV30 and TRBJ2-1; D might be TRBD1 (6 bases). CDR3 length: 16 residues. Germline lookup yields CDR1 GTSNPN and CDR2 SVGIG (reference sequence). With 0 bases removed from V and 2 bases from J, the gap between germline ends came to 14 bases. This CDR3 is CAWSVRQAGTYNEQFF. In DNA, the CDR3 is TGTGCCTGGAGTGTACGACAGGCTGGGACCTACAATGAGCAGTTCTTC.

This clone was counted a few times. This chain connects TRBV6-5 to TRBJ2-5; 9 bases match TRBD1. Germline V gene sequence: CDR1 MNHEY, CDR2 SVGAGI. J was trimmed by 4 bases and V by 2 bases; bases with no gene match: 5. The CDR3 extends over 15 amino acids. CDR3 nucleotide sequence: TGTGCCAGCAGTTACGGGACAGGGAAGGGAGAGACCCAGTACTTC. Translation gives CASSYGTGKGETQYF.

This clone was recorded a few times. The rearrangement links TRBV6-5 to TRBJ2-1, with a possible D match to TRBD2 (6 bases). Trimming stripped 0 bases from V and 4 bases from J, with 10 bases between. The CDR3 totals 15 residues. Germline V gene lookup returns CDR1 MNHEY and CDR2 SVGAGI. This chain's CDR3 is CASSYSGLAYNEQFF. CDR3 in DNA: TGTGCCAGCAGTTACTCGGGACTCGCTTACAATGAGCAGTTCTTC.

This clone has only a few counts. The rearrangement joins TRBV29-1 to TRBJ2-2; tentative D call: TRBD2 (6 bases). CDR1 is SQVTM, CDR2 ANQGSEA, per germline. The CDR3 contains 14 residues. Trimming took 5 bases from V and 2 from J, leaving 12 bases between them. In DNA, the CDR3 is TGCAGCGTTCGGCGGGGTGCCAACACCGGGGAGCTGTTTTTT. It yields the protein CSVRRGANTGELFF.